The 4 T cell receptor beta chains listed next were all sequenced from one sample in a study of T cell repertoires in cytomegalovirus infection. These receptors are not linked to any known antigen. TCRdb fed the reads into MiXCR, producing one record per CDR3 protein. The sample has 100,000 to 120,000 distinct CDR3 sequences; about 30% are singletons. Sequenced here: CD8+ T cells from cultured PBMCs, sampled from culture after CMV antigen stimulation. The origin of the receptors is a human donor in good health (CMV status not recorded). Some clones in this sample may be carry-over from other donors' samples.

The chain uses TRBV7-2 and TRBJ2-1, with 9 bases matching TRBD1. Germline V lookup: CDR1 SGHTA, CDR2 FQGNSA. This CDR3 region has 15 residues. Unmatched junction bases numbered 4, after V lost 6 bases and J lost 1 base. For the CDR3, the DNA is TGTGCCAGCAGTCGGACAGGGGATTCCTACAATGAGCAGTTCTTC. Translating it yields CASSRTGDSYNEQFF. Full variable domain (missing parts from reference TRBV7-2 and TRBJ2-1): GAGVSQSPSNKVTEKGKDVELRCDPISGHTALYWYRQSLGQGLEFLIYFQGNSAPDKSGLPSDRFSAERTGGSVSTLTIQRTQQEDSAVYLCASSRTGDSYNEQFFGPGTRLTVL.

This clonotype was detected only a few times. The V gene is TRBV7-2, the J gene TRBJ2-7; no definite D call. The CDR3 length is 14 residues. Trimming took 5 bases from V and 3 from J, leaving 14 bases between them. Germline CDR1 SGHTA, CDR2 FQGNSA. The CDR3 region has the DNA TGTGCCAGCAGCGCCCTAGAGATCGGCTACGAGCAGTACTTC. This gives the protein CASSALEIGYEQYF. Full variable domain (rest looked up from reference TRBV7-2 and TRBJ2-7): GAGVSQSPSNKVTEKGKDVELRCDPISGHTALYWYRQSLGQGLEFLIYFQGNSAPDKSGLPSDRFSAERTGGSVSTLTIQRTQQEDSAVYLCASSALEIGYEQYFGPGTRLTVT.

The V and J genes are TRBV7-8 and TRBJ1-5; 9 positions agree with TRBD1. CDR1 is SGHVS, CDR2 FQNEAQ, per germline. Trimming cost V 5 bases and J 0 bases; bases outside gene matches: 8. CDR3 length: 17 amino acids. CDR3 protein: CASSAWDRVYSNQPQHF. The CDR3 DNA reads TGTGCCAGCAGCGCCTGGGACAGGGTTTATAGCAATCAGCCCCAGCATTTT.

This clonotype was counted between two and nine times. The chain couples TRBV20-1 to TRBJ1-1, with a tentative D call TRBD1 (6 bases). The germline CDR1 and CDR2 sequences are DFQATT and SNEGSKA (reference sequence). V was clipped by 0 bases and J by 0 bases, with 11 bases between them. This CDR3 spans 15 amino acids. For the CDR3, the DNA is TGCAGTGCTAGAGATTTTCAGGGGATGAACACTGAAGCTTTCTTT. Its translation is CSARDFQGMNTEAFF.